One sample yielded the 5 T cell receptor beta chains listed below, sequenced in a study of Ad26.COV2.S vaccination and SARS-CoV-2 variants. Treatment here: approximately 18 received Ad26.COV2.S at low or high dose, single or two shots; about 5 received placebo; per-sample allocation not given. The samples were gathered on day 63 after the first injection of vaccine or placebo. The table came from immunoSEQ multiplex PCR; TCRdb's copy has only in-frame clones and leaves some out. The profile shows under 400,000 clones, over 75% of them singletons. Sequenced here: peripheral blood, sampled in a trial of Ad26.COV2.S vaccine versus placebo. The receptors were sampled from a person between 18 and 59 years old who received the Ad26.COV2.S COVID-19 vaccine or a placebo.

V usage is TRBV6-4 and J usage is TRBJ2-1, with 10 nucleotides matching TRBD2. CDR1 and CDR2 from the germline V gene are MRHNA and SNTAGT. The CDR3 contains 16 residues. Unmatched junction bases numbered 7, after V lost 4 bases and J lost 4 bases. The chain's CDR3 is CASSVKRGGRYNEQFF. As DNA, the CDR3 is TGTGCCAGCAGTGTTAAGCGGGGGGGGCGATACAATGAGCAGTTCTTC.

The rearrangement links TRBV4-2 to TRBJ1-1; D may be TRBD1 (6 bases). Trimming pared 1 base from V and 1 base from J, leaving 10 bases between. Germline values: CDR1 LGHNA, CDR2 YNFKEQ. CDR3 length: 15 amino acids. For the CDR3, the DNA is TGTGCCAGCAGCCAAGGACCAGGGGAGAACACTGAAGCTTTCTTT. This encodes CASSQGPGENTEAFF.

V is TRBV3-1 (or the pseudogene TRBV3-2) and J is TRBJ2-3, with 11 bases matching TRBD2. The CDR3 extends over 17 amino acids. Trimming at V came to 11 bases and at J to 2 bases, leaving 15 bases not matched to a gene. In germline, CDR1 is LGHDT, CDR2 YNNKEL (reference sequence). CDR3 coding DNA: TGTGCCCCGCCCCCTAGCGGGGGGACACCACACACAGATACGCAGTATTTT. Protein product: CAPPPSGGTPHTDTQYF.

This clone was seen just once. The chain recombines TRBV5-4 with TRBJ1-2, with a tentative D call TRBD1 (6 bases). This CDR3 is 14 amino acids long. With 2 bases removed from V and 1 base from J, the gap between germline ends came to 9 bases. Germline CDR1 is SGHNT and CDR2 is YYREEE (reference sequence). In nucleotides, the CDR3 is TGTGCCAGCAGCTTTGCGGGACATAACTATGGCTACACCTTC. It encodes CASSFAGHNYGYTF.

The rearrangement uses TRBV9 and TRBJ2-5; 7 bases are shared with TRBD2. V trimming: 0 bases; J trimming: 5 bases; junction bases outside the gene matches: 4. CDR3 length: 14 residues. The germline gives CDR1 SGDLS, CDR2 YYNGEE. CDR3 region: CASSVEWEGETQYF. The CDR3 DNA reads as TGTGCCAGCAGCGTAGAGTGGGAGGGGGAGACCCAGTACTTC.